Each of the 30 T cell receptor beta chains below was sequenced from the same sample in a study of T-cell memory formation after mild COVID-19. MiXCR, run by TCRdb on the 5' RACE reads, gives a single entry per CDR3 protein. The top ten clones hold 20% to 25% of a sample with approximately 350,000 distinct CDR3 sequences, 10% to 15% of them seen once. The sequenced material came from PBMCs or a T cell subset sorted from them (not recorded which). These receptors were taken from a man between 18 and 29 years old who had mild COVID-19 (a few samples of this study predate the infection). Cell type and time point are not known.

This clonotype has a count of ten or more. CDR3 coding DNA: TGTGCCAGCAGTTCGGGGCCCGCCTCCTATAATTCACCCCTCCACTTT. This translates into CASSSGPASYNSPLHF. The chain uses TRBV7-2 and TRBJ1-6; maybe TRBD1 (5 bases). Germline assignment: CDR1 SGHTA and CDR2 FQGNSA. V was shortened by 6 bases and J by 0 bases, with 12 bases between the two germline ends. The CDR3 contains 16 residues.

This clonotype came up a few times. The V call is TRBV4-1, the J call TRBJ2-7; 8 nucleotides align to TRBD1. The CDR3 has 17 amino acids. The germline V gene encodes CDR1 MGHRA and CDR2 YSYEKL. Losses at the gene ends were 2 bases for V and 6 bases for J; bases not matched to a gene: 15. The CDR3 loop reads CASSQSPFRDRTREQYF. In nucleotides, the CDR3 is TGCGCCAGCAGCCAATCCCCCTTCCGGGACAGGACCCGCGAGCAGTACTTC.

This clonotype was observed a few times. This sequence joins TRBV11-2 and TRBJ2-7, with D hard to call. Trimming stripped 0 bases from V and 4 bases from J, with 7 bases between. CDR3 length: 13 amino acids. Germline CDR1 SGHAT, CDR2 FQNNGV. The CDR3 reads CASSLDPGYEQYF. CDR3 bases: TGTGCCAGCAGCTTAGACCCAGGTTACGAGCAGTACTTC. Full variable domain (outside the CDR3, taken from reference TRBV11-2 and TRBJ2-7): EAGVAQSPRYKIIEKRQSVAFWCNPISGHATLYWYQQILGQGPKLLIQFQNNGVVDDSQLPKDRFSAERLKGVDSTLKIQPAKLEDSAVYLCASSLDPGYEQYFGPGTRLTVT.

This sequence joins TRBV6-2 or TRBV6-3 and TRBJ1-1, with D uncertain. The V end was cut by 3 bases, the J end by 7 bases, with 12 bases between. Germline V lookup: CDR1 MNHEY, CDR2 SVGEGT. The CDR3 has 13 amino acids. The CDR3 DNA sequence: TGTGCCAGCAGTTATCTACAGTGGGTTGAAGCTTTCTTT. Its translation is CASSYLQWVEAFF.

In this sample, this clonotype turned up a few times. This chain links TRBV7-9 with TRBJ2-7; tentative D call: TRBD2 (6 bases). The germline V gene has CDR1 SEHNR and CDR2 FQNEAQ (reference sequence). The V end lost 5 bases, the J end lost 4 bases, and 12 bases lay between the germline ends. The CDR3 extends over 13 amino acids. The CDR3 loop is CASSPEGRYEQYF. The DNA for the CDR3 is TGTGCCAGCAGCCCTGAGGGGAGGTACGAGCAGTACTTC.

The CDR3 region has the DNA TGTGCCATCAGCGACAGCGCCGCCTACGAGCAGTACGTC. It codes for CAISDSAAYEQYV. The rearrangement links TRBV10-3 to TRBJ2-7, with D tentatively TRBD1 (5 bases). The CDR3 is 13 amino acids. Looked up from germline, CDR1 is ENHRY and CDR2 is SYGVKD. Trimming cost V 6 bases and J 2 bases, with 11 bases left between them.

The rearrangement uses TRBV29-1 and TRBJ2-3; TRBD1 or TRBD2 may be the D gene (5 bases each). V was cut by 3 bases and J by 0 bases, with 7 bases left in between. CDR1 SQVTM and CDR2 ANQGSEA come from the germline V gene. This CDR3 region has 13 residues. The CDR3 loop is CSVDEGSTDTQYF. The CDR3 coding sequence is TGCAGCGTTGATGAGGGGAGCACAGATACGCAGTATTTT.

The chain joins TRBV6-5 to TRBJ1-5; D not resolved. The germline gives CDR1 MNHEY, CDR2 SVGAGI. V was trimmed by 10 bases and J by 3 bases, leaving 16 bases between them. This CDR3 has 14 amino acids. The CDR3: CATSLERYNQPQHF. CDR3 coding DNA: TGTGCCACCTCCCTAGAAAGGTACAATCAGCCCCAGCATTTT.

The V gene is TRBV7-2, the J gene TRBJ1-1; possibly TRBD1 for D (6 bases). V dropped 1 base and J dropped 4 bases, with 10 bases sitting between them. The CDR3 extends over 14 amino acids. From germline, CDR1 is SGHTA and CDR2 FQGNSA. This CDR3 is CASSLEGGGTEAFF. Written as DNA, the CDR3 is TGTGCCAGCAGCTTAGAGGGGGGAGGCACTGAAGCTTTCTTT.

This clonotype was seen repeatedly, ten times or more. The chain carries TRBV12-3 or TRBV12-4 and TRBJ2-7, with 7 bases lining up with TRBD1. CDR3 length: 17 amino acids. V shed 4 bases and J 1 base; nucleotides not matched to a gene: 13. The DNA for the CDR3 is TGTGCCAGCAGTTCAGAATCAGGGGGTGAAGTGTCCTACGAGCAGTACGTC. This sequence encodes CASSSESGGEVSYEQYV.

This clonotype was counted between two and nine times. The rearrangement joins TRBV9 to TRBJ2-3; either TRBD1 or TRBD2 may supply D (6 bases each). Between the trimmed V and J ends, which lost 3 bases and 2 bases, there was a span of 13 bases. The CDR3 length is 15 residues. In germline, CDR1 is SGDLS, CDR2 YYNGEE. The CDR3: CASSAQGRSTDTQYF. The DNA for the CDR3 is TGTGCCAGCAGCGCCCAGGGGAGGTCCACAGATACGCAGTATTTT.

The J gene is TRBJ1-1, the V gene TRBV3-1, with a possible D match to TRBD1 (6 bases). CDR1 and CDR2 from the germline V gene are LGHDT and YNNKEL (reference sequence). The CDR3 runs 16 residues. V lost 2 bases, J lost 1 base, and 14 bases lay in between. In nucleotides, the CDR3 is TGTGCCAGCAGCCAAATACGCCGGGACAAGAACACTGAAGCTTTCTTT. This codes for CASSQIRRDKNTEAFF.

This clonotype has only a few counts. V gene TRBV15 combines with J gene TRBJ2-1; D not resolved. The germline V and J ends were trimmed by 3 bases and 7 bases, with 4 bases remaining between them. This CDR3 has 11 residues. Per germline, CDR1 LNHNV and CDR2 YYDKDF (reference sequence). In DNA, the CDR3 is TGTGCCACCAGCAGGGTAAATGAGCAGTTCTTC. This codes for CATSRVNEQFF.

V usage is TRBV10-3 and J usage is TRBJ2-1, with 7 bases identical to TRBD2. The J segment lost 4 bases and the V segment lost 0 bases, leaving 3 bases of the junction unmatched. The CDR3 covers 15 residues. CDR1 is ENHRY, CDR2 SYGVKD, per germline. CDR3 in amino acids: CAISESSSGYNEQFF. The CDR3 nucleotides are TGTGCCATCAGTGAGTCGTCTAGCGGTTACAATGAGCAGTTCTTC.

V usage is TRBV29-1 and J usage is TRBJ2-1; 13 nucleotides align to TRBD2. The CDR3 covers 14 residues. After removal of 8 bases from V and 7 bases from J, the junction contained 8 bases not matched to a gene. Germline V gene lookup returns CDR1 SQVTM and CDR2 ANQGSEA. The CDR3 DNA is TGCAGCCTCTGGACTAGCGGGGGCCGTAATGAGCAGTTCTTC. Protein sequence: CSLWTSGGRNEQFF.

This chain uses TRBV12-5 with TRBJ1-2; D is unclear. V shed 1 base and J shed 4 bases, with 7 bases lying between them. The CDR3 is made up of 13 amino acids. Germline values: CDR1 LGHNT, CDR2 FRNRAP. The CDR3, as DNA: TGTGCTAGTGGTTTGGACAGTTTCTATGGCTACACCTTC. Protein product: CASGLDSFYGYTF.

The DNA for the CDR3 is TGCGCCAGCAGCCGCACGGCCGAGGGACGACCTAATGAAAAACTGTTTTTT. It codes for CASSRTAEGRPNEKLFF. The chain uses TRBV4-3 and TRBJ1-4; possibly TRBD1 for D (5 bases). V gave up 4 bases and J gave up 3 bases, with 18 bases separating them. This CDR3 comprises 17 residues. The germline gives CDR1 LGHNA, CDR2 YSLEER.

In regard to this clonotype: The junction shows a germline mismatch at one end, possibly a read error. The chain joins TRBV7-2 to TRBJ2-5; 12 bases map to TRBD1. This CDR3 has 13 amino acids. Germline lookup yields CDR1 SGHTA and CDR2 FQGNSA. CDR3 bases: TGTGCCAGCAGCCCGGGACAGGGGGCGCCCCCTGTTTTC. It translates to CASSPGQGAPPVF. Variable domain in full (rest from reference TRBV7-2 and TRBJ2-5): GAGVSQSPSNKVTEKGKDVELRCDPISGHTALYWYRQSLGQGLEFLIYFQGNSAPDKSGLPSDRFSAERTGGSVSTLTIQRTQQEDSAVYLCASSPGQGAPPVFGPGTRLLVL.

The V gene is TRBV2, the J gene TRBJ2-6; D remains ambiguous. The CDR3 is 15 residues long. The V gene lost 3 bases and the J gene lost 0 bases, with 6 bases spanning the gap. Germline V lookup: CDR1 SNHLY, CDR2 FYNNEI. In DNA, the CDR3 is TGTGCCAGCAGTGACGACCGCTCTGGGGCCAACGTCCTGACTTTC. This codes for CASSDDRSGANVLTF.

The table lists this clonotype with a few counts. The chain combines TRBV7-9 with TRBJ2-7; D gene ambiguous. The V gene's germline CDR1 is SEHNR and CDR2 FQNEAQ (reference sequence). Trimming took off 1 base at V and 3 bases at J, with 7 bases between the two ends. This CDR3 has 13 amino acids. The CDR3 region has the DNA TGTGCCAGCAGCTTAGAGGGTTTCTACGAGCAGTACGTC. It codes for CASSLEGFYEQYV.

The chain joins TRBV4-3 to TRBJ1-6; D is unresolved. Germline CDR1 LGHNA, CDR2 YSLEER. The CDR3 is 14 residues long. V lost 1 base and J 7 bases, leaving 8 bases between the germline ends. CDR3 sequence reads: CASSQGLRNSPLHF. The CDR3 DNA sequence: TGCGCCAGCAGCCAAGGCCTGAGGAATTCACCCCTCCACTTT.

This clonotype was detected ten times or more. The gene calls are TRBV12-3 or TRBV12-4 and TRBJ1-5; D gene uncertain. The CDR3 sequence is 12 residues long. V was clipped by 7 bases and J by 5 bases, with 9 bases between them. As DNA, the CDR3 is TGTGCCAGCACTCGGGAAGATCAGCCCCAGCATTTT. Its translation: CASTREDQPQHF.

Written as DNA, the CDR3 is TGCAGTGCCCGTCCCCGACAGGGCTACACTGAAGCTTTCTTT. It specifies CSARPRQGYTEAFF. The chain couples TRBV20-1 to TRBJ1-1, with 7 positions matching TRBD1. Germline V lookup: CDR1 DFQATT, CDR2 SNEGSKA (reference sequence). Germline trimming cut 6 bases from V and 3 bases from J; bases unmatched to any gene: 10. This CDR3 contains 14 residues.

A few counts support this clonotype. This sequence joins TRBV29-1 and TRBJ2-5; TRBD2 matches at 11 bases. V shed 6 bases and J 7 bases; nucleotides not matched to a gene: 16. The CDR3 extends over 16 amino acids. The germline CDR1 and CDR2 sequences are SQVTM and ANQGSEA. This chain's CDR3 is CSVQGFVAGGHGTQYF. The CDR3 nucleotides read TGCAGCGTGCAGGGGTTTGTAGCGGGGGGGCATGGGACCCAGTACTTC.

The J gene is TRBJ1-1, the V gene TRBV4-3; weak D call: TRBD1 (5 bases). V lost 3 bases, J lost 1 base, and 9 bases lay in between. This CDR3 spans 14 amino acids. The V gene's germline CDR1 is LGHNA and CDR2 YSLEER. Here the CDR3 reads CASSQPGGNTEAFF. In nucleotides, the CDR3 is TGCGCCAGCAGCCAGCCGGGGGGGAACACTGAAGCTTTCTTT.

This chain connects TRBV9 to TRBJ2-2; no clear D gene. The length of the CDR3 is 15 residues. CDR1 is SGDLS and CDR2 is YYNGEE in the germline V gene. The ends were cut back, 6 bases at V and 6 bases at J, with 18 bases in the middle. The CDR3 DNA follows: TGTGCCAGCACTCCCTCGGGTCTCGGGTCCGGGGAGCTGTTTTTT. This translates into CASTPSGLGSGELFF.

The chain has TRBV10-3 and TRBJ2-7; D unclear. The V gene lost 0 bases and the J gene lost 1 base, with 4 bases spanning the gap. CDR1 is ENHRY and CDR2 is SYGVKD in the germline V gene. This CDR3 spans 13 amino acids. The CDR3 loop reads CAISESVSYEQYV. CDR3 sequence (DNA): TGTGCCATCAGTGAGTCGGTATCCTACGAGCAGTACGTC.

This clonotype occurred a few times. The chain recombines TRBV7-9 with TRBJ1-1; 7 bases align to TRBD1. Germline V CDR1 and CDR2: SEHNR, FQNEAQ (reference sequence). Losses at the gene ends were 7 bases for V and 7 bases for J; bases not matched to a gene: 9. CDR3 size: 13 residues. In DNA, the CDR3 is TGTGCCAGCAAATTTCGACAGGGAGGTGAAGCTTTCTTT. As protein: CASKFRQGGEAFF.

The CDR3 reads CASSPSALYGYTF. In DNA form, the CDR3 reads TGTGCCAGCAGCCCCAGTGCGCTCTATGGCTACACCTTC. The rearrangement links TRBV7-2 to TRBJ1-2; D gene uncertain. The CDR3 spans 13 residues. The germline gives CDR1 SGHTA, CDR2 FQGNSA. The ends were cut back, 5 bases at V and 4 bases at J, with 11 bases in the middle.

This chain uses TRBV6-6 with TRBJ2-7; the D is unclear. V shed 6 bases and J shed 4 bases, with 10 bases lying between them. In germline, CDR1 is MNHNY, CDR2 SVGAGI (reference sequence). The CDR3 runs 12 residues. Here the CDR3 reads CASSPQSYEQYV. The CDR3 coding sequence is TGTGCCAGCAGCCCTCAGTCTTACGAGCAGTACGTC.